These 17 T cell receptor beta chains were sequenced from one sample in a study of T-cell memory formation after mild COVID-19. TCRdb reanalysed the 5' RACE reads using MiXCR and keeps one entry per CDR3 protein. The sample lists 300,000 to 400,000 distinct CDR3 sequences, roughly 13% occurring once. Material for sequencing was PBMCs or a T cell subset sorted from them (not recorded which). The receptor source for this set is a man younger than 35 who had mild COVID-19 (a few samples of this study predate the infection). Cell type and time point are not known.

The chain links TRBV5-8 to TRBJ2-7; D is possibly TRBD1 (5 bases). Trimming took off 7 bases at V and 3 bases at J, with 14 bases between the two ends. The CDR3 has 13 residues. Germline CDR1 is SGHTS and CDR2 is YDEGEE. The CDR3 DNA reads TGTGCCAGCCAATCGCAGGGTAACTACGAGCAGTACTTC. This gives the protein CASQSQGNYEQYF.

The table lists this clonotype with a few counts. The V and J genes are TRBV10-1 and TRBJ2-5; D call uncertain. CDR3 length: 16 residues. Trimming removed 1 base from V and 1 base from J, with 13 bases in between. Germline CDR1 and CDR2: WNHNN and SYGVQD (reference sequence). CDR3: CASSEWPLGPQETQYF. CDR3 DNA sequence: TGCGCCAGCAGTGAGTGGCCCTTAGGCCCCCAAGAGACCCAGTACTTC.

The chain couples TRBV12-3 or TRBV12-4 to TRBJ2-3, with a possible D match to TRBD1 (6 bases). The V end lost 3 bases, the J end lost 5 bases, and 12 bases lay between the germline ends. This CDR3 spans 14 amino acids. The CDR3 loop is CASSLQGMGDTQYF. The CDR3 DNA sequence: TGTGCCAGCAGTTTGCAGGGGATGGGAGATACGCAGTATTTT.

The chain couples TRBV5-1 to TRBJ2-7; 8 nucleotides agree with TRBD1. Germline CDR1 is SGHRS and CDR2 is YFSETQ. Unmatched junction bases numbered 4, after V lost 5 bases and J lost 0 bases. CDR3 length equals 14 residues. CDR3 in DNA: TGCGCCAGCAGAGGACAGGGAGGCTCCTACGAGCAGTACTTC. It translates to CASRGQGGSYEQYF.

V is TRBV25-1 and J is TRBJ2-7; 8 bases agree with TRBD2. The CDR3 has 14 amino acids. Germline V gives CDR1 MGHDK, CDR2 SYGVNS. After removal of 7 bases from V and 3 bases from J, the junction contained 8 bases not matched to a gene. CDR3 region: CASMTSGGDYEQYF. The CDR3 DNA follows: TGTGCCAGCATGACTTCGGGAGGGGACTACGAGCAGTACTTC.

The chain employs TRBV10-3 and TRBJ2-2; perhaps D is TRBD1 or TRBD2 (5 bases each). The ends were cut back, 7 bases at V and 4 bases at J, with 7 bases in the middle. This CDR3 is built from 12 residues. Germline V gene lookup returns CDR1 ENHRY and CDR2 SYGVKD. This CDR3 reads CAIMGVTGELFF. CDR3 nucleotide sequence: TGTGCCATCATGGGGGTCACCGGGGAGCTGTTTTTT.

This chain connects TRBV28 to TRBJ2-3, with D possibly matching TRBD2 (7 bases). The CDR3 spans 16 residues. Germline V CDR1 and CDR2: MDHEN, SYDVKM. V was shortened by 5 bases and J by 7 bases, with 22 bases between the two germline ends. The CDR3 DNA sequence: TGTGCCAGCAGTCCCCTGGGGGCGGGGGTCCGGTATACGCAGTATTTT. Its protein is CASSPLGAGVRYTQYF. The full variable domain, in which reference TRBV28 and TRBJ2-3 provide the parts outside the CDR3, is DVKVTQSSRYLVKRTGEKVFLECVQDMDHENMFWYRQDPGLGLRLIYFSYDVKMKEKGDIPEGYSVSREKKERFSLILESASTNQTSMYLCASSPLGAGVRYTQYFGPGTRLTVL.

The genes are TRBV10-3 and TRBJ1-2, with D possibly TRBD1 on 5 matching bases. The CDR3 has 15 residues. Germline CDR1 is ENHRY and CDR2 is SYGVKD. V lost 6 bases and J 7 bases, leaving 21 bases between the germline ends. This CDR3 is CAISDIPLRGPGYTF. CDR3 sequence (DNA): TGTGCCATCAGCGATATCCCTTTAAGGGGCCCTGGCTACACCTTC.

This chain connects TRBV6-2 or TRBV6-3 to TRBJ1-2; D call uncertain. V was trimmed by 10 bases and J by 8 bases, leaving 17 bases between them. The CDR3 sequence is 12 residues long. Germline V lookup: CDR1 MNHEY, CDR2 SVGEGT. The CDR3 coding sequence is TGTGCCACCACCCTGTTCCGAGACGGCTACACCTTC. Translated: CATTLFRDGYTF.

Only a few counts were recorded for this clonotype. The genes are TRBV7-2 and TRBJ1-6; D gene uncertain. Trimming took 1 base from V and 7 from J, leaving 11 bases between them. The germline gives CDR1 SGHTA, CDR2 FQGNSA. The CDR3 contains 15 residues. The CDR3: CASSLGQAVNSPLHF. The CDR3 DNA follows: TGTGCCAGCAGCTTAGGGCAGGCGGTAAATTCACCCCTCCACTTT.

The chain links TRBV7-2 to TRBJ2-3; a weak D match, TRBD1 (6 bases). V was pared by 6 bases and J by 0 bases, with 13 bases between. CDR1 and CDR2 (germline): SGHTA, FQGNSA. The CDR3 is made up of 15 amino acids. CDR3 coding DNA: TGTGCCAGCAGTGGGACAAGCCTTAGCACAGATACGCAGTATTTT. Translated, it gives CASSGTSLSTDTQYF.

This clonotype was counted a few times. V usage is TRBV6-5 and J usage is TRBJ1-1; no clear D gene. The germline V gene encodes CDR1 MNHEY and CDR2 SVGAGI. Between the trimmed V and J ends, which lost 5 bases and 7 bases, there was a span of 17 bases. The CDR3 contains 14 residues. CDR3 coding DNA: TGTGCCAGCAGTGTCCGAGGGCCGGGGAATGAAGCTTTCTTT. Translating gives CASSVRGPGNEAFF.

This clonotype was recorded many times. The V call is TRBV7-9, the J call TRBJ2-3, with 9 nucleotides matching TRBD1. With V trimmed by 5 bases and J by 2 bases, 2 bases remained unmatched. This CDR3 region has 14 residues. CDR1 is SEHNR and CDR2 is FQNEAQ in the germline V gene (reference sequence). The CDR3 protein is CASSGTGSTDTQYF. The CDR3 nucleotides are TGTGCCAGCAGCGGGACAGGGTCCACAGATACGCAGTATTTT.

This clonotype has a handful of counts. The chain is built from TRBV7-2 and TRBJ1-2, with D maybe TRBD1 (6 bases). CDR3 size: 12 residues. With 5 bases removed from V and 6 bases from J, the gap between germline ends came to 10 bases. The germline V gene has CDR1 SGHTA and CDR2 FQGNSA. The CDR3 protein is CASSPPGDGYTF. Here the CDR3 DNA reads TGTGCCAGCAGCCCCCCAGGGGATGGCTACACCTTC.

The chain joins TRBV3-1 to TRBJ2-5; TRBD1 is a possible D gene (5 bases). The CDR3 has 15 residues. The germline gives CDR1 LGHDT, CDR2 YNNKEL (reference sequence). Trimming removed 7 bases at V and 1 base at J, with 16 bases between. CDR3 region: CASTPIHGAQETQYF. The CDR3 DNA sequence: TGTGCCAGCACCCCGATCCATGGGGCCCAAGAGACCCAGTACTTC.

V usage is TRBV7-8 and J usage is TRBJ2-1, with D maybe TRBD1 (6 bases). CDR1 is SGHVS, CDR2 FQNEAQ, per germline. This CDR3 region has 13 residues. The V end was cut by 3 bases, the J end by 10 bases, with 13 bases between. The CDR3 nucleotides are TGTGCCAGCAGCTTTAGGACAGATAGGGAGCAGTTCTTC. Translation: CASSFRTDREQFF.

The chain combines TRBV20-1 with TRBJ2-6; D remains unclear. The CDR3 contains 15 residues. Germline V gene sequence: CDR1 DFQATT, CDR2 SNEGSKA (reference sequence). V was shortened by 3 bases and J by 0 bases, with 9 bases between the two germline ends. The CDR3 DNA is TGCAGTGCTAGGGCAGGATCCTCTGGGGCCAACGTCCTGACTTTC. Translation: CSARAGSSGANVLTF.